This T cell receptor beta chain was profiled in a study of blood T cell repertoires in COVID-19. At the level of the study: COVID-19 samples, acute and convalescent, were from the United States, Italy and Spain.

The J segment lost 8 bases and the V segment lost 6 bases, leaving 6 bases of the junction unmatched. CDR1 and CDR2 from the germline V gene are MDHEN and SYDVKM. This CDR3 is 13 amino acids long. In the original processing: Reference gene primer amplification in the assay estimated nucleated cell counts. Clones were sequenced by immunoSEQ multiplex PCR, and TCRdb holds only the in-frame ones, with some missing. V and J calls and clone size come straight from that table; D and trimming were deduced from the DNA. This sample has 30,000 to 40,000 clones, with almost 85% found just once. The sequencing sample was made of peripheral blood. The origin of this receptor is a man at least 80 years old with active or convalescent COVID-19. The V gene is TRBV28, the J gene TRBJ1-4; 7 bases match TRBD1. CDR3 sequence (DNA): TGTGCCAGCAGGGAGACAGGGACCGAAAAACTGTTTTTT. Protein product: CASRETGTEKLFF. Filled out from reference TRBV28 and TRBJ1-4, the complete variable domain reads DVKVTQSSRYLVKRTGEKVFLECVQDMDHENMFWYRQDPGLGLRLIYFSYDVKMKEKGDIPEGYSVSREKKERFSLILESASTNQTSMYLCASRETGTEKLFFGSGTQLSVL.